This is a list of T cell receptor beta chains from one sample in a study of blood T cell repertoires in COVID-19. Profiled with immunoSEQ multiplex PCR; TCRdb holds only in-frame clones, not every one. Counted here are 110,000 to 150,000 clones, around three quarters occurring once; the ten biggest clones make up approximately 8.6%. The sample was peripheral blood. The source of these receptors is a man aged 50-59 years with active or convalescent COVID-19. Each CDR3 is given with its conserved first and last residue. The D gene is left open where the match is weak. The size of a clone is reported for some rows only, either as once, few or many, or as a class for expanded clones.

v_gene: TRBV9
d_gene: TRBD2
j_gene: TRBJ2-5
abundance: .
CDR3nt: TGTGCCAGCAGCTCCGGGACTAGCGGAGCCCAAGAGACCCAGTACTTC
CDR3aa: CASSSGTSGAQETQYF

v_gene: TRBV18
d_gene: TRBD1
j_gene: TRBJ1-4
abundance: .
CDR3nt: TGTGCCAGCTCACTTCGGACAGGGGGGGAAAAACTGTTTTTT
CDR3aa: CASSLRTGGEKLFF

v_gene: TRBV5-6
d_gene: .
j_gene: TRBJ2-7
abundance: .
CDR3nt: TGTGCCAGCAGCTTGGACTACTCCTACGAGCAGTACTTC
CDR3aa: CASSLDYSYEQYF

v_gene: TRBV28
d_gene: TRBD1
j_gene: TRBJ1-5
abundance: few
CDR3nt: TGTGCCAGCAGCCCGGGACAGGGGGCAGTTCAGCCCCAGCATTTT
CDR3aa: CASSPGQGAVQPQHF

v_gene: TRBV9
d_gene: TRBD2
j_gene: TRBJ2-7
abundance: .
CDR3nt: TGTGCCAGCAGCGTATATAGCGGGAGGGATTCCTACGAGCAGTACTTC
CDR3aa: CASSVYSGRDSYEQYF

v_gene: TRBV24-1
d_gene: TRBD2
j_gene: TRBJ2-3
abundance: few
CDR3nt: TGTGCCACCAGTGCCACCGGGACTAGCGGGAGGTTGAGCACAGATACGCAGTATTTT
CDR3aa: CATSATGTSGRLSTDTQYF

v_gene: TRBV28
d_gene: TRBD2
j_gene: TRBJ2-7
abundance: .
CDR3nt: TGTGCCAGCAGTCCCATTAGCGGGACCGGCTACGAGCAGTACTTC
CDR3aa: CASSPISGTGYEQYF

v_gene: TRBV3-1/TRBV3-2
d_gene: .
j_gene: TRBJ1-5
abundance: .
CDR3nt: TGTGCCAGCAGCCAAGAGAGGGTTCAGCCCCAGCATTTT
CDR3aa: CASSQERVQPQHF

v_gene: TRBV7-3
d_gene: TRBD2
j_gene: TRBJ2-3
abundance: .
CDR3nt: TGTGCCAGCAGCCCAGGACTAGCGGGAGGTCTAAGAAATACGCAGTATTTT
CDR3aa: CASSPGLAGGLRNTQYF

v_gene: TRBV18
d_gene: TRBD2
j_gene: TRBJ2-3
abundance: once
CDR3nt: TGTGCCAGCTCACCACGCCTAGCGGACACAGATACGCAGTATTTT
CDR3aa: CASSPRLADTDTQYF

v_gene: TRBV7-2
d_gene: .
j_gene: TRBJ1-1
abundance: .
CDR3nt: TGTGCCAGCAGCTCCCCCGGGGTTATGAACACTGAAGCTTTCTTT
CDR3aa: CASSSPGVMNTEAFF

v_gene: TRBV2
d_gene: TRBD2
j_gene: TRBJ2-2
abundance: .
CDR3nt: TGTGCCAGCAGTGTACTAGCGAGGAACACCGGGGAGCTGTTTTTT
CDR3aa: CASSVLARNTGELFF

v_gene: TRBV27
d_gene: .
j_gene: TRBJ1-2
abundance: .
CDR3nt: TGTGCCAGCAGTTTAAGCGCAGGGTCCTATGGCTACACCTTC
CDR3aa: CASSLSAGSYGYTF

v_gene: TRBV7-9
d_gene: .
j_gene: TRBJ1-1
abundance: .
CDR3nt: TGTGCCAGCAGCTTAACGGAGGGCACTGAAGCTTTCTTT
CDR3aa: CASSLTEGTEAFF

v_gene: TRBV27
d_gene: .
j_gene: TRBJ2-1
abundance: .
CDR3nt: TGTGCCAGCAGTTTACGGAGTAATGAGCAGTTCTTC
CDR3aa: CASSLRSNEQFF

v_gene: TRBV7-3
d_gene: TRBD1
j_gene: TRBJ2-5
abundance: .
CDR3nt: TGTGCCAGCAGCTTCGACAGGGGGCCAGGAGAGACCCAGTACTTC
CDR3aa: CASSFDRGPGETQYF

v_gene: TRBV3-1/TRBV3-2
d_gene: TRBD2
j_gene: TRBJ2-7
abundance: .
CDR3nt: TGTGCCAGCAGATACGGGACTAGCGGGAGGCACGAGCAGTACTTC
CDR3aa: CASRYGTSGRHEQYF

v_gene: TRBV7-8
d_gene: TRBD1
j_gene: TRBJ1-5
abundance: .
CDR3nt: TGTGCCAGCAGCGCCGGACAGGGCGGTGGACTGAATGTCAATCAGCCCCAGCATTTT
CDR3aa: CASSAGQGGGLNVNQPQHF

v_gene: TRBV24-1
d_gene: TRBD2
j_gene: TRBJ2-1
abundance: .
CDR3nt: TGTGCCACCAGTGGCCTACAGGGCATAGGACTAGCGGAAGCCTACAATGAGCAGTTCTTC
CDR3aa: CATSGLQGIGLAEAYNEQFF

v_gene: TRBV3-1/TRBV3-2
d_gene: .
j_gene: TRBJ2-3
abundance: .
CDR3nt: TGTGCCAGCAGCCAAGAAATTTCACTAGCTGGGACAGATACGCAGTATTTT
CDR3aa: CASSQEISLAGTDTQYF

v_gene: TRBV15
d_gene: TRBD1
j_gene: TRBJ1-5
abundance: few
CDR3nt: TGTGCCACCAGCAGAGGGGGGACAGTAGGAAATCAGCCCCAGCATTTT
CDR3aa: CATSRGGTVGNQPQHF

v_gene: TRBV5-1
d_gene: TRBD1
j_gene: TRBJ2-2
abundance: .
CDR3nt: TGCGCCAGCAGCTTCTGGGGACAGGGGGACACCGGGGAGCTGTTTTTT
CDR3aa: CASSFWGQGDTGELFF

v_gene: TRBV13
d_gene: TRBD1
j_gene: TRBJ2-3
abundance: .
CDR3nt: TGTGCCAGCAGCCCGAGGGACAGGGGGTCAGATACGCAGTATTTT
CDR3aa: CASSPRDRGSDTQYF

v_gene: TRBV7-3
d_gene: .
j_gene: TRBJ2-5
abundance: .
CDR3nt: TGTGCCAGCAGCTTAGCAGGAGGGACCTGGGAGACCCAGTACTTC
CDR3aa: CASSLAGGTWETQYF

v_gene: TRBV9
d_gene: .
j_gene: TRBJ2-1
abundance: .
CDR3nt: TGTGCCAGCAGCGTTTTATGGGGAGATAATGAGCAGTTCTTC
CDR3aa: CASSVLWGDNEQFF

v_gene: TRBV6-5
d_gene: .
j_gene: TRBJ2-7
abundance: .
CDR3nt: TGTGCCAGCAGGACCGGGAGTTACTACGAGCAGTACTTC
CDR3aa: CASRTGSYYEQYF

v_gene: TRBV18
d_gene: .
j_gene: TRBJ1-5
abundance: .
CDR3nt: TGTGCCAGCTCACCAGATTCGCGGGGCAATCAGCCCCAGCATTTT
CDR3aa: CASSPDSRGNQPQHF

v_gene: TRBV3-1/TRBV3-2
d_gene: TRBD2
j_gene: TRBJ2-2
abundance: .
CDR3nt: TGTGCCAGCAGCCAAGTGACTAGCGGGAGCCGGACCGGGGAGCTGTTTTTT
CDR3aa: CASSQVTSGSRTGELFF

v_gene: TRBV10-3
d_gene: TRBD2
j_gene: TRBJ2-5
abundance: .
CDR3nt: TGTGCCATCAGTTCTGGACTAGCTGGAGGAGAGACCCAGTACTTC
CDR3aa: CAISSGLAGGETQYF

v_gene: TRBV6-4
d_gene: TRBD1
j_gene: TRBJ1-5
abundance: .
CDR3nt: TGTGCCAGCAGAACTGGGACAGGGGTGGATCAGCCCCAGCATTTT
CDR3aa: CASRTGTGVDQPQHF

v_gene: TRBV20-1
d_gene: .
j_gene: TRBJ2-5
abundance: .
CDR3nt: TGCAGTGCCCTTCGCGAAGAGACCCAGTACTTC
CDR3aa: CSALREETQYF

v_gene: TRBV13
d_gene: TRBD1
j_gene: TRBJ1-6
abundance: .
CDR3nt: TGTGCCAGCAGCTTAGGGACCGGACAGGGGGTCTATAATTCACCCCTCCACTTT
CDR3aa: CASSLGTGQGVYNSPLHF

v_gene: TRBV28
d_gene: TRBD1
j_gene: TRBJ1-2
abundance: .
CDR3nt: TGTGCCAGCAGAAATACAGGGGACTATGGCTACACCTTC
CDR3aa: CASRNTGDYGYTF

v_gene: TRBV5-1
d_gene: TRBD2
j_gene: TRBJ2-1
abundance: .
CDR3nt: TGCGCCAGCCACGCCGGGACTAGCGTTAGCTCCTACAATGAGCAGTTCTTC
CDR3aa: CASHAGTSVSSYNEQFF

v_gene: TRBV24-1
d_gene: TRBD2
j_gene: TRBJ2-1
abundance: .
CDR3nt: TGTGCCACCAGTGACCCTGGGACTAGCGGGAGCCTCCATTTGGACAATGAGCAGTTCTTC
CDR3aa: CATSDPGTSGSLHLDNEQFF

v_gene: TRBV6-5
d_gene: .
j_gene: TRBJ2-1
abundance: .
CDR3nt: TGTGCCAGCAGTCCAGGTCGCTACAATGAGCAGTTCTTC
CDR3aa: CASSPGRYNEQFF

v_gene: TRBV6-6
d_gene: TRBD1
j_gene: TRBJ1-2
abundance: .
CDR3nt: TGTGCCAGCAGCCAGAAACAGGGGGGCAGTGTGGATGGCTACACCTTC
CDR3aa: CASSQKQGGSVDGYTF

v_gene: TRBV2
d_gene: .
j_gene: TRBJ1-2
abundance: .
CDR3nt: TGTGCCAGCAGTGAGCGGGGAGTGGCCTATGGCTACACCTTC
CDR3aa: CASSERGVAYGYTF

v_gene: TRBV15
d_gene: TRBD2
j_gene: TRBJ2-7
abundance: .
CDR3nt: TGTGCCACCAGCGAGAGCGGGGCAACCTACGAGCAGTACTTC
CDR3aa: CATSESGATYEQYF

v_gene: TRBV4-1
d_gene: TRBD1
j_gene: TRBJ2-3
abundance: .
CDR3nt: TGCGCCAGCAGCCAAAGCCGGAGGACAGGAACAGATACGCAGTATTTT
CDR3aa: CASSQSRRTGTDTQYF

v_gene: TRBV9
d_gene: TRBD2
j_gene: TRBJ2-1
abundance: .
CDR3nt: TGTGCCAGCAGCGTAGATCCGGCGGGGCGGGGGGCCTACAATGAGCAGTTCTTC
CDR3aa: CASSVDPAGRGAYNEQFF

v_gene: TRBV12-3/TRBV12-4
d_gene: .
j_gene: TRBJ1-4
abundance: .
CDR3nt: TGTGCCAGCAGTTTCTCGGGGTCTGAAAAACTGTTTTTT
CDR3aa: CASSFSGSEKLFF

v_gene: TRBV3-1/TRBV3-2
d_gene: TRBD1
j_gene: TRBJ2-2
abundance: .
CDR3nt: TGTGCCAGCAGCCTACCGGGACAGCTACCCACCGGGGAGCTGTTTTTT
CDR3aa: CASSLPGQLPTGELFF

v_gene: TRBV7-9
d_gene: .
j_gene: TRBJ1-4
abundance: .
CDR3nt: TGTGCCAGCAGCTCTTCGACTCGTGAAAAACTGTTTTTT
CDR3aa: CASSSSTREKLFF

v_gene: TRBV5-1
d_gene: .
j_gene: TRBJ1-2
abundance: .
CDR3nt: TGCGCCAGCAGCTCAGGAACAGGGTTGGTGGGCTACACCTTC
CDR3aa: CASSSGTGLVGYTF

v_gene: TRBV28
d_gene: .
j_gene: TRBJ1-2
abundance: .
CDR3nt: TGTGCCAGACCGAAAGGGGTAAGTGACTATGGCTACACCTTC
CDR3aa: CARPKGVSDYGYTF

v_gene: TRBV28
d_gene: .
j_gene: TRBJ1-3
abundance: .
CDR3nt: TGTGCCACCGCCTCGGGACTCTTGAGCTCTGGAAACACCATATATTTT
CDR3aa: CATASGLLSSGNTIYF

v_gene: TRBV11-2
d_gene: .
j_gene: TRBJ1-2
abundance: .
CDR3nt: TGTGCCAGCAGCTTAGTAGACAGGCACTCCTATGGCTACACCTTC
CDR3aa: CASSLVDRHSYGYTF

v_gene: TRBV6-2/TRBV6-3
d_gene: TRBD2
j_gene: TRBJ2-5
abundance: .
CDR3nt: TGTGCCAGCAGTTCTCCTACTAGCGGGAGAGAGACCCAGTACTTC
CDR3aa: CASSSPTSGRETQYF

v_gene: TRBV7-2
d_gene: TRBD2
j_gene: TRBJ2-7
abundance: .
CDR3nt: TGTGCCAGCAGCTTAGCAAACCGTCTAGCGGTCACCTACGAGCAGTACTTC
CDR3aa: CASSLANRLAVTYEQYF

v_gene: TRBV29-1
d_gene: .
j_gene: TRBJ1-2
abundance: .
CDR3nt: TGCAGCGTTGAGACAGAGAACTATGGCTACACCTTC
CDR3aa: CSVETENYGYTF